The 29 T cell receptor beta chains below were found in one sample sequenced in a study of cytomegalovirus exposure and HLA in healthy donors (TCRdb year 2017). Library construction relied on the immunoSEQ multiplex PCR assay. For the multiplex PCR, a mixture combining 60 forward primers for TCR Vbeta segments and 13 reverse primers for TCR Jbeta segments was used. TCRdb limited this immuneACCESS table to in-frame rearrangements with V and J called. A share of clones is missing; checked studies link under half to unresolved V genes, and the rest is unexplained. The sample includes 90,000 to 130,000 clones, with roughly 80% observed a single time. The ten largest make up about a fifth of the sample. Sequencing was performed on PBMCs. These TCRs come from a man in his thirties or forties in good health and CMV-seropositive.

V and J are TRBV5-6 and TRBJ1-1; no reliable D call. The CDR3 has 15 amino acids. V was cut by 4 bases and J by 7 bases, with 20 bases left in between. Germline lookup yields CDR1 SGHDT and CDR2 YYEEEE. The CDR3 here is CASSLTQRIDIEAFF. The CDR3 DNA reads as TGTGCCAGCAGCCTGACCCAACGGATTGACATTGAAGCTTTCTTT.

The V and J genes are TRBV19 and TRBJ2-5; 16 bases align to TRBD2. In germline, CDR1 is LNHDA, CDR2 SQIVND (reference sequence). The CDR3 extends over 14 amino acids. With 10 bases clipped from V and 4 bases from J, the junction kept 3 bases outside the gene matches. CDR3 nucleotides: TGTGCCACCGGGACTAGCGGGAGGGTAGAGACCCAGTACTTC. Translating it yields CATGTSGRVETQYF.

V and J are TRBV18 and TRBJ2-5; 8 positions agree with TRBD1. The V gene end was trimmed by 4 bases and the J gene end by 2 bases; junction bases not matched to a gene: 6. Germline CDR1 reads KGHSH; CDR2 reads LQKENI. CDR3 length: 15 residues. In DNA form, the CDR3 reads TGTGCCAGCTCACGAGGACAGGGTAATCAAGAGACCCAGTACTTC. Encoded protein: CASSRGQGNQETQYF.

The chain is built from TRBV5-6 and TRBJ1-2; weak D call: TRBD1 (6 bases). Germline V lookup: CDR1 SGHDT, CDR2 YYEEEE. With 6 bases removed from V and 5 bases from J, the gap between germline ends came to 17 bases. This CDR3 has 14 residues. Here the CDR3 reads CASTLRDNEYGYTF. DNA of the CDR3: TGTGCCAGCACCCTAAGGGACAATGAGTATGGCTACACCTTC.

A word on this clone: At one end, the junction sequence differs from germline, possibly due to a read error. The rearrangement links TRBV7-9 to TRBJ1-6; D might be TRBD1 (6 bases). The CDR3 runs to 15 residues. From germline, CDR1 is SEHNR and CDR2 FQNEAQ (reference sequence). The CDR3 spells CSSTFTPGQPSPLHF. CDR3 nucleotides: TGTTCCAGCACCTTCACACCGGGACAACCTTCACCCCTCCACTTT.

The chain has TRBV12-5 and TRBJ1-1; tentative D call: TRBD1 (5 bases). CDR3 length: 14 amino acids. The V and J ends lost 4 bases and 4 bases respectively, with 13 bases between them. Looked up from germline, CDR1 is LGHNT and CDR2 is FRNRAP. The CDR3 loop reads CASGSPWGGTEAFF. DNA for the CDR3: TGTGCTAGTGGTTCACCATGGGGGGGCACTGAAGCTTTCTTT.

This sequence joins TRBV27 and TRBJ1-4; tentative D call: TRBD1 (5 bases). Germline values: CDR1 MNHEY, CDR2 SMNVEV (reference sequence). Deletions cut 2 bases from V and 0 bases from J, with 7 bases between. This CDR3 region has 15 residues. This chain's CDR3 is CASSLRGATNEKLFF. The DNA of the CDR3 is TGTGCCAGCAGTTTACGGGGGGCAACTAATGAAAAACTGTTTTTT.

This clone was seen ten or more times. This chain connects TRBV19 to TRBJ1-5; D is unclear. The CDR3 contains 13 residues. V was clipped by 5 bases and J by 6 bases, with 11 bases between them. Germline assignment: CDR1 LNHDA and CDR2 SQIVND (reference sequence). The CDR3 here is CASSEVAGQPQHF. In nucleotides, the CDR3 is TGTGCCAGTAGTGAAGTGGCAGGTCAGCCCCAGCATTTT.

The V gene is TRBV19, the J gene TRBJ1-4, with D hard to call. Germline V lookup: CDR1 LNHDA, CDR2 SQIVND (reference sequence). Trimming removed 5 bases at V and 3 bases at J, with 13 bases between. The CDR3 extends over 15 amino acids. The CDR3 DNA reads TGTGCCAGTAGTCTCACGGTGATCCCTAATGAAAAACTGTTTTTT. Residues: CASSLTVIPNEKLFF.

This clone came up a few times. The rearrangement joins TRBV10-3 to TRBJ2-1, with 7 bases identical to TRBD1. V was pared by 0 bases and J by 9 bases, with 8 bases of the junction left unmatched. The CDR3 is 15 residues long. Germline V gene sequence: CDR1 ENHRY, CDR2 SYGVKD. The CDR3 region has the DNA TGTGCCATCAGTGAGTCCCGACAGGGTGTAGGTGAGCAGTTCTTC. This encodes CAISESRQGVGEQFF.

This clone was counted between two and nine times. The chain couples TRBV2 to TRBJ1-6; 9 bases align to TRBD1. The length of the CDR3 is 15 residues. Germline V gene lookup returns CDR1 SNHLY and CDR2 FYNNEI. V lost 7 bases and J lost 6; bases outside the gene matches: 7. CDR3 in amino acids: CASTRGDRANSPLHF. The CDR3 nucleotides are TGTGCCAGCACAAGGGGGGACAGGGCTAATTCACCCCTCCACTTT.

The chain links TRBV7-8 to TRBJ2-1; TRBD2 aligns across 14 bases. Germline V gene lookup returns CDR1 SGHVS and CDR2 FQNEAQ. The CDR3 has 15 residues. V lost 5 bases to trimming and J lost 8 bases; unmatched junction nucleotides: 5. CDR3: CASSQRTSGRYEQFF. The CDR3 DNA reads TGTGCCAGCAGCCAAAGGACTAGCGGGAGGTATGAGCAGTTCTTC.

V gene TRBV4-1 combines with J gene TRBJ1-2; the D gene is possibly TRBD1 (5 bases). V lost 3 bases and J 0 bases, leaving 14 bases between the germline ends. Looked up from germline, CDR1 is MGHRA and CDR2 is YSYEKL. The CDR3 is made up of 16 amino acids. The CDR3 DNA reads TGCGCCAGCAGCCACCTTCAGGGTTCGGCTAACTATGGCTACACCTTC. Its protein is CASSHLQGSANYGYTF.

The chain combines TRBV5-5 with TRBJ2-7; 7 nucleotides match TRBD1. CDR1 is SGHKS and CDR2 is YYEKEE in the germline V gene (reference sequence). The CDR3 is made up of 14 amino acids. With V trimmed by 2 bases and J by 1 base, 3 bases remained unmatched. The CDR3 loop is CASSLGTVSYEQYV. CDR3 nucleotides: TGTGCCAGCAGCTTAGGGACAGTTTCCTACGAGCAGTACGTC.

CDR3 coding DNA: TGCGCCAGCAGCCAATATCATAACAGGGGTTCTGGGGAAAAACTGTTTTTT. Amino acids: CASSQYHNRGSGEKLFF. This chain connects TRBV4-1 to TRBJ1-4; 7 bases match TRBD1. Germline trimming cut 2 bases from V and 8 bases from J; bases unmatched to any gene: 14. The CDR3 spans 17 residues. CDR1 is MGHRA, CDR2 YSYEKL, per germline.

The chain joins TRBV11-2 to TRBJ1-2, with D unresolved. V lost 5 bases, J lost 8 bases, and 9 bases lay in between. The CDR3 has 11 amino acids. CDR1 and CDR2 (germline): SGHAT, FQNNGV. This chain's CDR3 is CASSLREGYTF. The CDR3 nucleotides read TGTGCCAGCAGCCTACGGGAGGGCTACACCTTC.

The CDR3 loop is CASSLQGAISPLHF. The CDR3 DNA is TGTGCCAGCAGCTTACAGGGGGCAATCTCACCCCTCCACTTT. The V and J genes are TRBV7-9 and TRBJ1-6; the match to TRBD1 covers 8 bases. CDR1 is SEHNR and CDR2 is FQNEAQ in the germline V gene (reference sequence). This CDR3 region has 14 residues. The V and J ends lost 2 bases and 10 bases, in that order; junction bases with no gene match: 4.

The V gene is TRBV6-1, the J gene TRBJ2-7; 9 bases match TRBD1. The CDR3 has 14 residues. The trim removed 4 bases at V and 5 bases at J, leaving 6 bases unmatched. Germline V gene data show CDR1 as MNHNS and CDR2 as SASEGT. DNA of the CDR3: TGTGCCAGCAGTGTCCGGGACAGGGTCGACGAGCAGTACTTC. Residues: CASSVRDRVDEQYF.

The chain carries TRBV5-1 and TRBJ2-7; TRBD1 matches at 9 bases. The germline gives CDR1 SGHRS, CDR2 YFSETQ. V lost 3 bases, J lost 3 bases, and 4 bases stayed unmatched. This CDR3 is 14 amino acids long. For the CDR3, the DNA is TGCGCCAGCAGCTGGGGACAGGGATTCTACGAGCAGTACTTC. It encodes CASSWGQGFYEQYF. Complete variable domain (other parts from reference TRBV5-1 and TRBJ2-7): KAGVTQTPRYLIKTRGQQVTLSCSPISGHRSVSWYQQTPGQGLQFLFEYFSETQRNKGNFPGRFSGRQFSNSRSEMNVSTLELGDSALYLCASSWGQGFYEQYFGPGTRLTVT.

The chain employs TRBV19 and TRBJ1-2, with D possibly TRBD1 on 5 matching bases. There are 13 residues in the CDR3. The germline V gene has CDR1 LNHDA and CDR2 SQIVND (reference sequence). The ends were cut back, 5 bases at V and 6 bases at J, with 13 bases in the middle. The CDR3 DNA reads TGTGCCAGTAGTCTGGCCGGGGGGAATGGCTACACCTTC. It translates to CASSLAGGNGYTF.

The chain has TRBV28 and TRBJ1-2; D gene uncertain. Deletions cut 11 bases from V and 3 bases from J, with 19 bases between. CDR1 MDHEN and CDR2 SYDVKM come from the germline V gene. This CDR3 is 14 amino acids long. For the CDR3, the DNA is TGTGCCGGGTCGCGGGCAGGCTTCGACTATGGCTACACCTTC. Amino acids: CAGSRAGFDYGYTF.

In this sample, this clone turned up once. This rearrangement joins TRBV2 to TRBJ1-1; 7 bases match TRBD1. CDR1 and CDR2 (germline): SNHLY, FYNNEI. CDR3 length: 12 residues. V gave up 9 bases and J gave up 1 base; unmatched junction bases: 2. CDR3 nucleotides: TGTGCCAGGAGACAGGGGAACACTGAAGCTTTCTTT. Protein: CARRQGNTEAFF. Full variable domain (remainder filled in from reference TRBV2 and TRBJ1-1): EPEVTQTPSHQVTQMGQEVILRCVPISNHLYFYWYRQILGQKVEFLVSFYNNEISEKSEIFDDQFSVERPDGSNFTLKIRSTKLEDSAMYFCARRQGNTEAFFGQGTRLTVV.

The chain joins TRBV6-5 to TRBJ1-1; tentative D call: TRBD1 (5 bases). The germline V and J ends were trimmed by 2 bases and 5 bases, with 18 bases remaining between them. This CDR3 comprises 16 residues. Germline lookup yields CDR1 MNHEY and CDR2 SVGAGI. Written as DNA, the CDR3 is TGTGCCAGCAGTTACGGGTCTTATGGGGCTGGAACTGAAGCTTTCTTT. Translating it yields CASSYGSYGAGTEAFF.

CDR3 in amino acids: CASSLVSSGSDTDTQYF. As DNA, the CDR3 is TGTGCCAGCAGCTTAGTCAGTTCGGGGTCGGACACAGATACGCAGTATTTT. V is TRBV7-8 and J is TRBJ2-3; weak D call: TRBD2 (5 bases). The ends were cut back, 1 base at V and 2 bases at J, with 16 bases in the middle. The CDR3 runs 17 residues. Germline values: CDR1 SGHVS, CDR2 FQNEAQ.

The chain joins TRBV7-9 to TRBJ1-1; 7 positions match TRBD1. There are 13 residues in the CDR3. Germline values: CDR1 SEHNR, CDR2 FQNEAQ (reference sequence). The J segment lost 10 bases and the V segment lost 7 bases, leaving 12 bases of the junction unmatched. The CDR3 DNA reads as TGTGCCAGCAAGATACAGGGGAGAGTGGGAGCTTTCTTT. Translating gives CASKIQGRVGAFF.

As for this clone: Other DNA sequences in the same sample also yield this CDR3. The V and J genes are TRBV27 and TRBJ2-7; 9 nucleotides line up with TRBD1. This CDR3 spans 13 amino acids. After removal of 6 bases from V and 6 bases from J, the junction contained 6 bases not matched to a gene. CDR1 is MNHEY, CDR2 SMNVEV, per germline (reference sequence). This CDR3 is CASSWTGVGEQYF. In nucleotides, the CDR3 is TGTGCCAGCAGCTGGACAGGGGTTGGCGAGCAGTACTTC.

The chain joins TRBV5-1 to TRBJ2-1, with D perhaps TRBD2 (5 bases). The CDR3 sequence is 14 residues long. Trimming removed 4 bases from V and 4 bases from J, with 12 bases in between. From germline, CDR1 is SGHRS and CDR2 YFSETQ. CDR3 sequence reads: CASSPGWGYNEQFF. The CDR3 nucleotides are TGCGCCAGCAGCCCGGGGTGGGGATACAATGAGCAGTTCTTC.

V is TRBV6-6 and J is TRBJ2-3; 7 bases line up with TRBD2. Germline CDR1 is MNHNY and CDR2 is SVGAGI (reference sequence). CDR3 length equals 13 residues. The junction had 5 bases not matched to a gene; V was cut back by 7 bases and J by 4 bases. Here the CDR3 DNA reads TGTGCCAGCATGAGGGACTACTCAGATACGCAGTATTTT. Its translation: CASMRDYSDTQYF.

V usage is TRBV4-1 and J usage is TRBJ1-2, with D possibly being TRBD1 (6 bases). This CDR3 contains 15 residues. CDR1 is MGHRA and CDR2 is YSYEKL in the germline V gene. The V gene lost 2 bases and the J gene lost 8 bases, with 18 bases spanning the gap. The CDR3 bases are TGCGCCAGCAGCCAACCCTACCTGGGGGCAAGCGGCTACACCTTC. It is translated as CASSQPYLGASGYTF.